These T cell receptor beta chains were read from a single sample in a study of stem cell transplantation in POMP-related autoinflammatory disease. Assay used: immunoSEQ multiplex PCR; TCRdb lists only in-frame clones, some missing. The sample contains roughly 32,000 clones, 70% to 90% of which appear only once. Material: CD4+ T cells from PBMCs, obtained before stem cell transplantation. The receptors derive from a human donor with POMP-related autoinflammation and immune dysregulation (PRAID). CDR3s include the opening cysteine and the closing phenylalanine or tryptophan. Where a row states a size, it is once, few, many or the class of an expanded clone; other rows omit it.

size	V	J	CDR3
NA	TRBV6-6	TRBJ2-6	CASSYAPSAGANVLTF
NA	TRBV28	TRBJ2-7	CASYTGTGAAYEQYF
NA	TRBV19	TRBJ2-3	CASRKGASGSFTDTQYF
NA	TRBV7-9	TRBJ1-1	CASSPTWGAEAFF
NA	TRBV14	TRBJ2-3	CASSQDLSDTQYF
NA	TRBV5-5	TRBJ2-7	CASSLRQGASYEQYF
NA	TRBV6-5	TRBJ1-2	CASSYLTGGYGYTF
NA	TRBV9	TRBJ2-7	CASSVEGGAPFHEQYF
NA	TRBV28	TRBJ2-3	CASSLWLSTGGTDTQYF
NA	TRBV4-1	TRBJ2-2	CASSQDRSTANTGELFF
NA	TRBV5-1	TRBJ1-2	CASSLGSPGQGDGYTF
NA	TRBV30	TRBJ1-2	CAFAKTGESGYGYTF
NA	TRBV7-2	TRBJ2-6	CASSLGGQAGANVLTF
NA	TRBV19	TRBJ2-7	CASSIRTESYEQYF
NA	TRBV6-6	TRBJ2-2	CASGLAGVLAGELFF
NA	TRBV7-3	TRBJ2-5	CASSLLGQLHGETQYF
NA	TRBV9	TRBJ2-5	CASSPAGDRAASTQYF
NA	TRBV30	TRBJ2-3	CAWSVTPSLAGGRCITDTQYF
NA	TRBV7-2	TRBJ2-5	CASSPDRLGETQYF
NA	TRBV5-1	TRBJ2-2	CASSPGLYTGELFF
NA	TRBV6-6	TRBJ2-2	CASSRESGMNTGELFF
NA	TRBV7-9	TRBJ2-3	CASSLSGASDTQYF
NA	TRBV7-9	TRBJ2-1	CASSLEGGRKDEQFF
NA	TRBV6-5	TRBJ2-3	CASSFGQRLDTQYF
NA	TRBV28	TRBJ1-5	CASSPAGGEPQHF
NA	TRBV6-5	TRBJ2-5	CASPGGETQYF
NA	TRBV9	TRBJ2-1	CASSVFGGDYNEQFF
NA	TRBV28	TRBJ1-1	CASTHGGGAGAEAFF
NA	TRBV7-9	TRBJ1-4	CASSLATGGKEKLFF
NA	TRBV7-9	TRBJ2-5	CASSSILGWRGETQYF
NA	TRBV7-6	TRBJ2-2	CASSLLPRGARGNTGELFF
NA	TRBV10-3	TRBJ1-1	CAITSQQANTEAFF
NA	TRBV4-1	TRBJ1-2	CASSEGPFKGISYGYTF
NA	TRBV5-1	TRBJ2-2	CASSFEGGLTGELFF
NA	TRBV10-2	TRBJ1-2	CASSEWEGSNYGYTF
NA	TRBV19	TRBJ1-2	CASSKPGTDDYGYTF
NA	TRBV6-6	TRBJ1-5	CASSPGAPYSNQPQHF
once	TRBV6-5	TRBJ1-1	CASSSGTLNTEAFF
NA	TRBV25-1	TRBJ2-1	CASSESPGRGFSNEQFF
NA	TRBV5-6	TRBJ1-1	CASSLRAANTEAFF
NA	TRBV5-1	TRBJ1-4	CASNEGQGNEKLFF
NA	TRBV20-1	TRBJ2-7	CSARPAYEQYF
NA	TRBV5-1	TRBJ2-1	CASSTPGRASEQFF
NA	TRBV7-2	TRBJ2-1	CASSFGTGYNEQFF
NA	TRBV6-5	TRBJ2-2	CASSWVGPESGELFF
NA	TRBV19	TRBJ1-1	CASSTTPWHTEAFF